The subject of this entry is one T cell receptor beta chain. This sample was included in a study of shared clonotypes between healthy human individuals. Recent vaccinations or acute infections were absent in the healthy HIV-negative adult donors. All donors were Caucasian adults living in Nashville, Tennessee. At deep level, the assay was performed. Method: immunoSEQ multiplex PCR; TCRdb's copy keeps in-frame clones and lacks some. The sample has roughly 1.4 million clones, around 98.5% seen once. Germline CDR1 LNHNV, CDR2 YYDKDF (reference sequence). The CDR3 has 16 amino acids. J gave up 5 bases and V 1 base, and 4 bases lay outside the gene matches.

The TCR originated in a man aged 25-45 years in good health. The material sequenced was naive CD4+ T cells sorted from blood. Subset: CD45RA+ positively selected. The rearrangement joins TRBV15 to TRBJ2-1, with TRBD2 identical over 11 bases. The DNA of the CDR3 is TGTGCCACCAGCAGAGTGGGACTAGCGGTTAACAATGAGCAGTTCTTC. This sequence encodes CATSRVGLAVNNEQFF.